The 26 T cell receptor beta chains in this list originate from one sample, sequenced in a study of a mutant IDH1 vaccine in newly diagnosed glioma. Noted time point: week 23, last vaccination. Vaccinated patients received 300 ug of mutant IDH1 20-mer peptide per dose, with topical imiquimod. Their cognate antigens are unknown. Libraries were prepared by immunoSEQ multiplex PCR; TCRdb keeps only in-frame clonotypes and omits some of them. The sample includes about 65,000 clones, 80% to 90% of them seen just once. The sequencing here drew on PBMCs, taken from a glioma patient whose treatment included an IDH1 peptide vaccine. Receptors were obtained from a man aged 30 to 45 with glioma.

The V call is TRBV6-5, the J call TRBJ1-4; TRBD1 matches at 9 bases. The CDR3 has 14 residues. After removal of 0 bases from V and 8 bases from J, the junction contained 1 base not matched to a gene. Germline V gives CDR1 MNHEY, CDR2 SVGAGI. The CDR3, as DNA: TGTGCCAGCAGTTACTCGGACAGGGGAGAAAAACTGTTTTTT. Residues: CASSYSDRGEKLFF.

V usage is TRBV28 and J usage is TRBJ2-7; D not resolved. Trimming removed 3 bases from V and 3 bases from J, with 9 bases in between. The CDR3 sequence is 13 residues long. CDR1 and CDR2 (germline): MDHEN, SYDVKM. CDR3 DNA sequence: TGTGCCAGCAGTTTCGGCAATTACTACGAGCAGTACTTC. This sequence encodes CASSFGNYYEQYF.

The chain joins TRBV7-8 to TRBJ1-1; the D gene is possibly TRBD1 (6 bases). V was cut by 6 bases and J by 4 bases, with 12 bases left in between. Germline assignment: CDR1 SGHVS and CDR2 FQNEAQ. This CDR3 has 13 residues. The CDR3 here is CASRSTGLTEAFF. CDR3 nucleotides: TGTGCCAGCAGATCAACAGGGCTCACTGAAGCTTTCTTT.

This clone was seen a few times. The rearrangement uses TRBV4-1 and TRBJ1-2; D not certain. The length of the CDR3 is 18 residues. The germline V and J ends were trimmed by 0 bases and 0 bases, with 17 bases remaining between them. CDR1 and CDR2 (germline): MGHRA, YSYEKL. The CDR3 DNA reads as TGCGCCAGCAGCCAAGATTTTGGTATGAGGTTTTCTAACTATGGCTACACCTTC. This sequence encodes CASSQDFGMRFSNYGYTF.

This chain joins TRBV1 and TRBJ2-3; the tabulated D call, TRBD2, remains unverified against the DNA. TRBV1 is reported as a pseudogene. CDR3 length: 12 residues. Here the CDR3 DNA reads TGCACCAGAAGGGACTACATAGATACGCAGTATTTT. Amino acid sequence: CTRRDYIDTQYF.

The chain joins TRBV6-5 to TRBJ1-2; TRBD1 might be the D (5 bases). Trimming removed 0 bases from V and 2 bases from J, with 10 bases in between. The germline V gene encodes CDR1 MNHEY and CDR2 SVGAGI. There are 15 residues in the CDR3. CDR3 bases: TGTGCCAGCAGTTACTCGAAGAGACAGAACTATGGCTACACCTTC. This encodes CASSYSKRQNYGYTF.

The genes are TRBV5-1 and TRBJ1-2, with D possibly TRBD1 on 5 matching bases. V gave up 0 bases and J gave up 8 bases, with 23 bases separating them. The CDR3 is 17 residues long. Germline loops: CDR1 SGHRS, CDR2 YFSETQ. The chain's CDR3 is CASSLGSGVLNFVGYTF. The CDR3 region has the DNA TGCGCCAGCAGCTTGGGGTCGGGGGTTCTTAACTTCGTAGGCTACACCTTC. The entire variable domain, with the rest obtained from reference TRBV5-1 and TRBJ1-2, is as follows: KAGVTQTPRYLIKTRGQQVTLSCSPISGHRSVSWYQQTPGQGLQFLFEYFSETQRNKGNFPGRFSGRQFSNSRSEMNVSTLELGDSALYLCASSLGSGVLNFVGYTFGSGTRLTVV.

The genes are TRBV18 and TRBJ2-3; 8 bases line up with TRBD1. J lost 5 bases, V lost 0 bases, and 7 bases had no gene match. CDR1 and CDR2 (germline): KGHSH, LQKENI. The CDR3 totals 16 residues. The CDR3 region is CASSPPDRAQGDTQYF. The DNA for the CDR3 is TGTGCCAGCTCACCACCGGACAGGGCTCAGGGAGATACGCAGTATTTT.

CDR3 amino acids: CASSQDDAAPYGYTF. The CDR3 nucleotides are TGTGCCAGCAGCCAAGATGATGCAGCCCCCTATGGCTACACCTTC. The chain combines TRBV4-2 with TRBJ1-2, with D unclear. Deletions cut 0 bases from V and 4 bases from J, with 12 bases between. This CDR3 contains 15 residues. Germline assignment: CDR1 LGHNA and CDR2 YNFKEQ.

This clone was seen just once. The rearrangement joins TRBV2 to TRBJ2-5; tentative D call: TRBD2 (6 bases). CDR1 is SNHLY and CDR2 is FYNNEI in the germline V gene. With 7 bases removed from V and 8 bases from J, the gap between germline ends came to 17 bases. The CDR3 extends over 13 amino acids. The CDR3 DNA sequence: TGTGCCAGCAATGGACTACCCGCGTTAACCCAGTACTTC. Translation: CASNGLPALTQYF.

V usage is TRBV2 and J usage is TRBJ1-2; D not certain. Germline V lookup: CDR1 SNHLY, CDR2 FYNNEI. There are 15 residues in the CDR3. The ends were cut back, 8 bases at V and 5 bases at J, with 21 bases in the middle. The CDR3 sequence: CASSPGLKGHYGYTF. The CDR3 region has the DNA TGTGCCAGCTCCCCTGGTTTGAAAGGTCATTATGGCTACACCTTC. The full variable domain, with the rest looked up from reference TRBV2 and TRBJ1-2, is EPEVTQTPSHQVTQMGQEVILRCVPISNHLYFYWYRQILGQKVEFLVSFYNNEISEKSEIFDDQFSVERPDGSNFTLKIRSTKLEDSAMYFCASSPGLKGHYGYTFGSGTRLTVV.

Note on this clone: A junction boundary mismatches the germline segment, possibly from a read error. The rearrangement links TRBV7-8 to TRBJ1-2, with D possibly matching TRBD1 (6 bases). The CDR3 sequence is 12 residues long. The germline V gene encodes CDR1 SGHVS and CDR2 FQNEAQ. The CDR3 protein is CASSPIWDILAF. DNA for the CDR3: TGTGCCAGCAGCCCCATTTGGGACATTTTAGCCTTC.

The CDR3 DNA reads as TGTGCCAGCAGCGATGGGGACAGTCTTTGGTCAAAGTACGAGCAGTACTTC. This encodes CASSDGDSLWSKYEQYF. The chain has TRBV14 and TRBJ2-7; 7 nucleotides line up with TRBD1. The germline V gene encodes CDR1 SGHDN and CDR2 FVKESK. The CDR3 loop spans 17 amino acids. V shed 5 bases and J 4 bases; nucleotides not matched to a gene: 17.

This clone was seen just once. The chain employs TRBV6-6 and TRBJ2-7, with D perhaps TRBD1 (5 bases). This CDR3 has 13 residues. The ends were cut back, 8 bases at V and 4 bases at J, with 15 bases in the middle. Germline V gene data show CDR1 as MNHNY and CDR2 as SVGAGI (reference sequence). CDR3 coding DNA: TGTGCCAGCCGAGGTCCAGGGAAGTACGAGCAGTACTTC. Translated: CASRGPGKYEQYF.

The V and J genes are TRBV19 and TRBJ2-1, with 7 bases matching TRBD1. CDR3 length: 17 amino acids. Germline V lookup: CDR1 LNHDA, CDR2 SQIVND (reference sequence). V was pared by 3 bases and J by 0 bases, with 8 bases of the junction left unmatched. DNA of the CDR3: TGTGCCAGTAGTATTTCGGGCAGGGGGAGCTCCTACAATGAGCAGTTCTTC. Translating gives CASSISGRGSSYNEQFF.

V and J are TRBV2 and TRBJ1-1; D may be TRBD1 (5 bases). The germline CDR1 and CDR2 sequences are SNHLY and FYNNEI. This CDR3 comprises 14 residues. Trimming shortened V by 8 bases and J by 0 bases, and 13 bases separated the two germline ends. The DNA for the CDR3 is TGTGCCAGCTGTGCACAGGTCATGAACACTGAAGCTTTCTTT. Protein sequence: CASCAQVMNTEAFF.

This clone was picked up one time. The gene calls are TRBV15 and TRBJ1-1; 7 bases map to TRBD1. The CDR3 totals 15 residues. Germline V lookup: CDR1 LNHNV, CDR2 YYDKDF (reference sequence). The J segment lost 3 bases and the V segment lost 3 bases, leaving 7 bases of the junction unmatched. Here the CDR3 reads CATSRSTGKDTEAFF. CDR3 DNA sequence: TGTGCCACCAGCAGGTCGACAGGGAAGGACACTGAAGCTTTCTTT.

The chain is built from TRBV5-1 and TRBJ2-2, with TRBD1 matching over 8 bases. This CDR3 comprises 15 residues. Germline CDR1 is SGHRS and CDR2 is YFSETQ. Trimming removed 0 bases from V and 6 bases from J; junction bases left unmatched: 4. CDR3 sequence: CASSLARGPPGELFF. The CDR3 DNA reads TGCGCCAGCAGCTTGGCCAGGGGGCCCCCCGGGGAGCTGTTTTTT. The variable domain in full, with the rest retrieved from reference TRBV5-1 and TRBJ2-2, is KAGVTQTPRYLIKTRGQQVTLSCSPISGHRSVSWYQQTPGQGLQFLFEYFSETQRNKGNFPGRFSGRQFSNSRSEMNVSTLELGDSALYLCASSLARGPPGELFFGEGSRLTVL.

The genes are TRBV5-1 and TRBJ1-2, with TRBD1 matching 8 bases. V lost 2 bases, J lost 6 bases, and 0 bases stayed unmatched. The CDR3 is made up of 12 amino acids. Germline V gene lookup returns CDR1 SGHRS and CDR2 YFSETQ. The CDR3 sequence: CASSLQGDGYTF. The CDR3 DNA is TGCGCCAGCAGCTTACAGGGGGATGGCTACACCTTC.

The chain has TRBV5-4 and TRBJ2-5, with 11 bases fitting TRBD2. CDR3 size: 18 residues. V was pared by 4 bases and J by 3 bases, with 14 bases of the junction left unmatched. CDR1 is SGHNT, CDR2 YYREEE, per germline (reference sequence). The DNA for the CDR3 is TGTGCCAGCAGCCAAGGGATTTTAGCGGGGGGGCTTAAAGAGACCCAGTACTTC. Translating it yields CASSQGILAGGLKETQYF.

The chain is built from TRBV6-5 and TRBJ1-6; 7 bases are shared with TRBD1. Per the germline V gene, CDR1 is MNHEY and CDR2 is SVGAGI. J lost 6 bases, V lost 0 bases, and 5 bases had no gene match. The length of the CDR3 is 16 residues. The CDR3 DNA follows: TGTGCCAGCAGTTACTCGAAGGGGGCCTTTAATTCACCCCTCCACTTT. It specifies CASSYSKGAFNSPLHF.

J is TRBJ2-3 and V is TRBV9; 11 positions agree with TRBD2. Trimming took 4 bases from V and 3 from J; bases not matched to a gene: 4. CDR1 and CDR2 (germline): SGDLS, YYNGEE. This CDR3 spans 15 amino acids. CDR3 nucleotides: TGTGCCAGCAGCCCTAGCGGGGGGACGACAGATACGCAGTATTTT. Its translation is CASSPSGGTTDTQYF.

The gene calls are TRBV23-1 and TRBJ1-4; D gene uncertain. TRBV23-1 counts as an open reading frame of uncertain function. The ends were cut back, 6 bases at V and 4 bases at J, with 12 bases in the middle. This CDR3 comprises 14 residues. CDR3 bases: TGCGCCAGCAGGTTACGGTTGAGTAATGAAAAACTGTTTTTT. It codes for CASRLRLSNEKLFF.

V gene TRBV5-1 combines with J gene TRBJ2-1; 7 bases match TRBD2. The CDR3 runs to 16 residues. The germline gives CDR1 SGHRS, CDR2 YFSETQ. J gave up 10 bases and V 4 bases, and 17 bases lay outside the gene matches. Written as DNA, the CDR3 is TGCGCCAGCAGCCCTGGAGTCGCGGGAGAGCTCCTCGAGCAGTTCTTC. Its protein is CASSPGVAGELLEQFF.

The chain uses TRBV5-4 and TRBJ2-5, with D unresolved. Trimming shortened V by 2 bases and J by 1 base, and 9 bases separated the two germline ends. The CDR3 totals 14 residues. Per the germline V gene, CDR1 is SGHNT and CDR2 is YYREEE (reference sequence). CDR3 coding DNA: TGTGCCAGCAGCTTTGGGCAGATCCAAGAGACCCAGTACTTC. This codes for CASSFGQIQETQYF.

A single count supports this clone. The chain joins TRBV29-1 to TRBJ2-5; unclear D gene. The ends were cut back, 4 bases at V and 5 bases at J, with 11 bases in the middle. The germline CDR1 and CDR2 sequences are SQVTM and ANQGSEA. CDR3 length: 12 residues. For the CDR3, the DNA is TGCAGCGTTGTAGGAGCCTCGGAGACCCAGTACTTC. It encodes CSVVGASETQYF.